The sequence of this T cell receptor beta chain was determined in a study of T cell responses to AZD1222 COVID-19 vaccine. Points from the study as a whole: Elevations in Spike-specific TCR breadth and depth followed administration of two AZD1222 doses.

The method was immunoSEQ multiplex PCR; TCRdb's version includes in-frame clones alone and lacks a portion of them. This repertoire shows under 150,000 clones, around 88% found once; its top ten account for about 14%. This clone was found once. Its antigen is unidentified. Looked up from germline, CDR1 is SGHKS and CDR2 is YYEKEE (reference sequence). The CDR3 spans 14 residues. Trimming took off 0 bases at V and 7 bases at J, with 13 bases between the two ends. The sequence was collected from an adult in good health. This sample comprised peripheral blood, obtained on day 0 of AZD1222 vaccination. The chain carries TRBV5-5 and TRBJ1-2, with a weak D call TRBD1 (5 bases). Written as DNA, the CDR3 is TGTGCCAGCAGCTTGGCGAGGGGATCGGGTGGCTACACCTTC. As protein: CASSLARGSGGYTF.